Included here is one T cell receptor beta chain sequence, with context. These data come from a study of T cell changes during pregnancy in multiple sclerosis. V was cut by 4 bases and J by 2 bases, with 13 bases left in between. This CDR3 has 14 residues. Per the germline V gene, CDR1 is SGHRS and CDR2 is YFSETQ. Libraries were prepared by immunoSEQ multiplex PCR; TCRdb keeps only in-frame clonotypes and omits some of them. The sample has roughly 52,000 clones; around 94% are singletons. The sample in question was CD4+ T cells from peripheral blood mononuclear cells, obtained in the third trimester of pregnancy. The clonotype comes from a female donor with multiple sclerosis, enrolled in a pregnancy study. The chain links TRBV5-1 to TRBJ2-7; D is possibly TRBD1 (5 bases). CDR3 residues: CASSTDIPPYEQYF. The CDR3 coding sequence is TGCGCCAGCAGCACGGACATCCCACCCTACGAGCAGTACTTC. Combining the CDR3 with reference TRBV5-1 and TRBJ2-7 gives the whole variable domain KAGVTQTPRYLIKTRGQQVTLSCSPISGHRSVSWYQQTPGQGLQFLFEYFSETQRNKGNFPGRFSGRQFSNSRSEMNVSTLELGDSALYLCASSTDIPPYEQYFGPGTRLTVT.